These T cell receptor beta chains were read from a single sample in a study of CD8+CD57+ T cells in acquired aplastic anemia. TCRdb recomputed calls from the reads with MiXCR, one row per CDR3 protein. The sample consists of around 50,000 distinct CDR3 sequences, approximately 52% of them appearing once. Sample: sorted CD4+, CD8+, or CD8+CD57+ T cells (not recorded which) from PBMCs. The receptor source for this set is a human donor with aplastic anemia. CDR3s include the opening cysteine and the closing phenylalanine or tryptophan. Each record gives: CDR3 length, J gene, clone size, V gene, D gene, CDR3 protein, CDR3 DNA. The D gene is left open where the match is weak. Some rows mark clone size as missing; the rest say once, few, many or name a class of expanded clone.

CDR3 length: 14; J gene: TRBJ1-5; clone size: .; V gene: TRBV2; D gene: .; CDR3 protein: CASSEAGSNQPQHF; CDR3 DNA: TGTGCCAGCAGTGAAGCGGGGAGCAATCAGCCCCAGCATTTT
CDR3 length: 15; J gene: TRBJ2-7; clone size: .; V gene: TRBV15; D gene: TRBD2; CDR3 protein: CATSRGGGSSYEQYF; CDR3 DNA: TGTGCCACCAGCAGAGGGGGGGGTAGCTCCTACGAGCAGTACTTC
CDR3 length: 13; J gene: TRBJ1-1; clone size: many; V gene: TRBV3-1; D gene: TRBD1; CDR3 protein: CASSFTGGTEAFF; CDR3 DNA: TGTGCCAGCAGCTTCACAGGGGGAACTGAAGCTTTCTTT
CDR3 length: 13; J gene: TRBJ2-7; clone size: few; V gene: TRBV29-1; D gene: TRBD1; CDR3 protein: CSVQGQGGYEQYF; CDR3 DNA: TGCAGCGTTCAGGGACAGGGAGGCTACGAGCAGTACTTC
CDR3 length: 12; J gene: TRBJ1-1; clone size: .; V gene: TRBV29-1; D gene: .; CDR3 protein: CSVSAGVTEAFF; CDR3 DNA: TGCAGCGTCTCCGCAGGGGTTACTGAAGCTTTCTTT
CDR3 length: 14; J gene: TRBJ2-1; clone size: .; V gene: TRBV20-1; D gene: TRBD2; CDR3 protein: CSARGTSGANEQFF; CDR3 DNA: TGCAGTGCTAGGGGGACTAGCGGGGCGAATGAGCAGTTCTTC
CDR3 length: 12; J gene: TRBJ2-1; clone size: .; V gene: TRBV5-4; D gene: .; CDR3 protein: CASSLLYNEQFF; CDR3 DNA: TGTGCCAGCAGCTTGCTGTACAATGAGCAGTTCTTC
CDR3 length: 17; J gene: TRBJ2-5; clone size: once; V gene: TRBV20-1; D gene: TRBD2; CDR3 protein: CSARDLVISGSQETQYF; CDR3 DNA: TGCAGTGCTAGAGATCTGGTGATTAGCGGGAGCCAAGAGACCCAGTACTTC
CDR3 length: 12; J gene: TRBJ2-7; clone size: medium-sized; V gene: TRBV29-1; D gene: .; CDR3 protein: CSVHEHDTEQYF; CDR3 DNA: TGCAGCGTTCATGAACACGATACCGAGCAGTACTTC
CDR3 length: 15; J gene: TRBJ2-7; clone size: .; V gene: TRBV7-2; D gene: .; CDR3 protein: CASSLKASAGREQYF; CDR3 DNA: TGTGCTAGCAGCTTAAAGGCCAGTGCTGGGCGCGAGCAGTACTTC
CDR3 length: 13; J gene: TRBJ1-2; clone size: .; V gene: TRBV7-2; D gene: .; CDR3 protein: CASSTRGGDGYTF; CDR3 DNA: TGTGCCAGCAGCACCAGAGGGGGGGATGGCTACACCTTC
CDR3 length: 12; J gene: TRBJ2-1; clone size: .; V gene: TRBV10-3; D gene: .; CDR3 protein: CSISEGGNERFF; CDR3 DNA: TGTTCCATCAGTGAGGGGGGGAATGAGCGGTTCTTC
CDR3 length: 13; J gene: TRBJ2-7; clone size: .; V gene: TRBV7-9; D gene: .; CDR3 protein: CASSSPGHAEQYF; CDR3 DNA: TGTGCCAGCAGCTCCCCGGGGCACGCCGAGCAGTACTTC
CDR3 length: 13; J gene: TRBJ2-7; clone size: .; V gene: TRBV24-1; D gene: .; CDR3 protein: CATSDPITYEQYF; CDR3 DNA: TGTGCCACCAGTGATCCCATAACCTACGAGCAGTACTTC
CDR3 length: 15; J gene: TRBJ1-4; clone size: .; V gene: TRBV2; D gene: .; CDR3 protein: CASSESGVGNEKLFF; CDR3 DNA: TGTGCCAGCAGTGAATCCGGGGTAGGGAATGAAAAACTGTTTTTT
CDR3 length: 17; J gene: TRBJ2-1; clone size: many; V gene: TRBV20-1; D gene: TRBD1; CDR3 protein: CSASYRTPGQFYNEQFF; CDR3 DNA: TGCAGTGCTAGCTACAGGACACCGGGACAGTTTTACAATGAGCAGTTCTTC
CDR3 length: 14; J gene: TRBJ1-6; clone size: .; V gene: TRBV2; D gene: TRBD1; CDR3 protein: CASGGTRGRSPLHF; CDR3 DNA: TGTGCCAGCGGGGGGACGAGGGGGCGATCACCCCTCCACTTT
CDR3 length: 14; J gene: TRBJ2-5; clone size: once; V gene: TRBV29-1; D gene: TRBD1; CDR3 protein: CSVVLQGAGETQYF; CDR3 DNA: TGCAGCGTTGTTTTACAGGGGGCAGGAGAGACCCAGTACTTC
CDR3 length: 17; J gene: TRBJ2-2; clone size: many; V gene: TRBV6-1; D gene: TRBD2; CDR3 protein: CASLRLAPLGLSGELFF; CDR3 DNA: TGTGCCAGCCTTAGACTAGCCCCGCTGGGTTTGAGCGGGGAGCTGTTTTTT
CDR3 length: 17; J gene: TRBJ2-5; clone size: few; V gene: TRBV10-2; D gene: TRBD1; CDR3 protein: CASSESRDRGLQETQYF; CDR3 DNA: TGCGCCAGCAGTGAGTCGAGGGACAGGGGCCTCCAAGAGACCCAGTACTTC
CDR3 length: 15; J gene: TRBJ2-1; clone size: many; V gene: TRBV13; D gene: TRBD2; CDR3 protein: CASSPSGGPYNEQFF; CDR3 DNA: TGTGCCAGCAGCCCGAGCGGGGGTCCCTACAATGAGCAGTTCTTC
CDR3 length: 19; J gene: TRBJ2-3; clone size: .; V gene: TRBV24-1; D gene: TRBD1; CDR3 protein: CATSDLPGTGNRPTDTQYF; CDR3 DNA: TGTGCCACCAGTGACCTTCCCGGGACAGGGAACCGCCCCACAGATACGCAGTATTTT
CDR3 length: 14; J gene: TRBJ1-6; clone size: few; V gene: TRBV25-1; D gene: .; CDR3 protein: CASSDGQVLSPLHF; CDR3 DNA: TGTGCCAGCAGTGACGGTCAGGTACTTTCACCCCTCCACTTT
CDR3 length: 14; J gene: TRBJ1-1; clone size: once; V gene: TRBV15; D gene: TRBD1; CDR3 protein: CATSRGQGSTEAFF; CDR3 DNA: TGTGCCACCAGCAGAGGACAGGGGAGCACTGAAGCTTTCTTT
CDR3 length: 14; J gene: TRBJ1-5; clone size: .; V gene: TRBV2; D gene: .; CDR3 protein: CASSWTTSNQPQHF; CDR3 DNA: TGTGCCAGCAGTTGGACGACATCCAATCAGCCCCAGCATTTT
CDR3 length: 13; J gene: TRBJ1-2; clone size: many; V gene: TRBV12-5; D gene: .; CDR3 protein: CASGLVSGYGYTF; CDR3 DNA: TGTGCTAGTGGTTTGGTAAGCGGGTATGGCTACACCTTC
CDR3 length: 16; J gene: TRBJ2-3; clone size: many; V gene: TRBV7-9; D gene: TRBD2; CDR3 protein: CASSPGGSGVTDTQYF; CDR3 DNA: TGTGCCAGCAGCCCCGGGGGTAGCGGGGTTACAGATACGCAGTATTTT
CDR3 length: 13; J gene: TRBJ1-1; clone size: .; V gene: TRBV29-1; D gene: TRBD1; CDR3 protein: CSVGTGVGTEAFF; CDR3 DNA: TGCAGCGTTGGGACAGGGGTGGGCACTGAAGCTTTCTTT
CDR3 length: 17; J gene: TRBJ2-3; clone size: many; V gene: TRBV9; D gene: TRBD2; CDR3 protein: CASSAGGGRGGTDTQYF; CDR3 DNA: TGTGCCAGCAGCGCAGGAGGTGGGCGGGGGGGCACAGATACGCAGTATTTT